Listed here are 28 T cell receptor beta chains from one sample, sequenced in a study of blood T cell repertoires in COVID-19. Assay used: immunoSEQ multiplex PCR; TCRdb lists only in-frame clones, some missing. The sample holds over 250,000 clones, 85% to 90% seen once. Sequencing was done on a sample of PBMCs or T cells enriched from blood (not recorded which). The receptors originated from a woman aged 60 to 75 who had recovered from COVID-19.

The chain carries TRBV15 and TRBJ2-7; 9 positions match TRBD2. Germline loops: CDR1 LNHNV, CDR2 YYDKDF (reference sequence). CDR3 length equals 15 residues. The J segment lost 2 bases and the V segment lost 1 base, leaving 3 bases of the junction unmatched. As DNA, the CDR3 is TGTGCCACCAGCAGAGGGTCTAGCGGGACCTACGAGCAGTACTTC. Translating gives CATSRGSSGTYEQYF.

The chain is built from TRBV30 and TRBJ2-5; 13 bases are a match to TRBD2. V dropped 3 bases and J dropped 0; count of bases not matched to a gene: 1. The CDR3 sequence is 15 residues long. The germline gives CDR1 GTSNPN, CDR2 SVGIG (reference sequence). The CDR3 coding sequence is TGTGCCTGGAGGGGACTAGCGGGACACCAAGAGACCCAGTACTTC. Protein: CAWRGLAGHQETQYF.

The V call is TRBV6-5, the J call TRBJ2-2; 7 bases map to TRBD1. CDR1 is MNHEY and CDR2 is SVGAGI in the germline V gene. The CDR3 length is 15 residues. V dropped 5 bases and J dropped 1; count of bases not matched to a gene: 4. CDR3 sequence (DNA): TGTGCCAGCAGTCCCCAGGGGGAGAACACCGGGGAGCTGTTTTTT. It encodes CASSPQGENTGELFF.

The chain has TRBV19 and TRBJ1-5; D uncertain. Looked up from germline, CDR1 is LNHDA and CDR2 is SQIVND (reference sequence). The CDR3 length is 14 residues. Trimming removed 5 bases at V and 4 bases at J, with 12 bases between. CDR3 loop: CASSSVGFNQPQHF. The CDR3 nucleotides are TGTGCCAGTAGTTCAGTGGGCTTTAATCAGCCCCAGCATTTT.

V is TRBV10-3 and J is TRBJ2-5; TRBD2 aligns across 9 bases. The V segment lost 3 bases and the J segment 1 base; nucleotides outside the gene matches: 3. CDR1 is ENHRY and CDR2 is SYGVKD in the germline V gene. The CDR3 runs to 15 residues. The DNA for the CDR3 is TGTGCCATCAGTGATCAGACTAGCGGCCAAGAGACCCAGTACTTC. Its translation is CAISDQTSGQETQYF.

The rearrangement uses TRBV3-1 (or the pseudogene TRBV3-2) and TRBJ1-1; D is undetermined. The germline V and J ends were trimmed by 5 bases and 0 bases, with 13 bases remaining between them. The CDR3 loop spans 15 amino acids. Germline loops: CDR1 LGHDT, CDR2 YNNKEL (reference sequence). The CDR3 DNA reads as TGTGCCAGCAGCTACGGCTTTGGGCTGAACACTGAAGCTTTCTTT. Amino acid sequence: CASSYGFGLNTEAFF.

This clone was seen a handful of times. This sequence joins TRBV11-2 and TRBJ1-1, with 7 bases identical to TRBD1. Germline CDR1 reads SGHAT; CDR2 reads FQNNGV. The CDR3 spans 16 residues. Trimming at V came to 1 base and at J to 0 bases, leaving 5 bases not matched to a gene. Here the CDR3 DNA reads TGTGCCAGCAGCTTAGGGCGACAGGGCTTGAACACTGAAGCTTTCTTT. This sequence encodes CASSLGRQGLNTEAFF.

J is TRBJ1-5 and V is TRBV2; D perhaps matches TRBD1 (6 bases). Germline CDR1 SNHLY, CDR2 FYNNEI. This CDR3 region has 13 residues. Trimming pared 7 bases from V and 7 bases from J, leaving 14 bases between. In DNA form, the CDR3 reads TGTGCCAGCACCTTTAACAGGGAACAGCCCCAGCATTTT. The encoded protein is CASTFNREQPQHF.

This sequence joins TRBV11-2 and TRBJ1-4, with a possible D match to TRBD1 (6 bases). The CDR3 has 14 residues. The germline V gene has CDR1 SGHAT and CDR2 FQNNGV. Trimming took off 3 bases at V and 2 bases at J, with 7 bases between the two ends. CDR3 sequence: CASSFDRTNEKLFF. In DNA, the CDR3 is TGTGCCAGCAGCTTTGACAGGACTAATGAAAAACTGTTTTTT.

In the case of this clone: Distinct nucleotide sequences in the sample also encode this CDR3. CDR3 sequence reads: CASRGDTETQYF. CDR3 bases: TGTGCCAGCAGGGGGGACACTGAGACCCAGTACTTC. The V gene is TRBV2, the J gene TRBJ2-5, with TRBD1 as a possible D gene (6 bases). Trimming stripped 6 bases from V and 5 bases from J, with 10 bases between. The CDR3 totals 12 residues. Germline assignment: CDR1 SNHLY and CDR2 FYNNEI. Full variable domain (missing parts from reference TRBV2 and TRBJ2-5): EPEVTQTPSHQVTQMGQEVILRCVPISNHLYFYWYRQILGQKVEFLVSFYNNEISEKSEIFDDQFSVERPDGSNFTLKIRSTKLEDSAMYFCASRGDTETQYFGPGTRLLVL.

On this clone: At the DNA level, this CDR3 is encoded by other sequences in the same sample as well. This CDR3 is CASSLDRMNTEAFF. The CDR3 DNA reads as TGCGCCAGCAGCTTGGACAGGATGAACACTGAAGCTTTCTTT. The J gene is TRBJ1-1, the V gene TRBV5-1; TRBD1 might be the D (5 bases). Trimming took off 0 bases at V and 0 bases at J, with 6 bases between the two ends. The CDR3 has 14 residues. Germline lookup yields CDR1 SGHRS and CDR2 YFSETQ.

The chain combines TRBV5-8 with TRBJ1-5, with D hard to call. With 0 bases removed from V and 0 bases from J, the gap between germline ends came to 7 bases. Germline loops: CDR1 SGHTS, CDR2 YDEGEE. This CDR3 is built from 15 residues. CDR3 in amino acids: CASSLEPYSNQPQHF. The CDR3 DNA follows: TGTGCCAGCAGCTTGGAGCCTTATAGCAATCAGCCCCAGCATTTT.

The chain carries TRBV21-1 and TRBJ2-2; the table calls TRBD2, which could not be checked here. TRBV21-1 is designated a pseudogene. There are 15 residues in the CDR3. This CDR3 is CASSVRLANTGELFF. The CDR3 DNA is TGTGCCAGCAGTGTCCGACTGGCGAACACCGGGGAGCTGTTTTTT.

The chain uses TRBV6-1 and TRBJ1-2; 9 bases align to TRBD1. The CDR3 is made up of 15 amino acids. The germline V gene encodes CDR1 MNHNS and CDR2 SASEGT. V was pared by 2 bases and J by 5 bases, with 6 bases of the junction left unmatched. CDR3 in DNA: TGTGCCAGCAGTGAACCAGGACAGGGGAGATATGGCTACACCTTC. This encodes CASSEPGQGRYGYTF.

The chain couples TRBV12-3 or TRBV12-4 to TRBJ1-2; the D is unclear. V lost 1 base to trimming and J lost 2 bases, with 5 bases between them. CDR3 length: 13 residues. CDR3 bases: TGTGCCAGCAGTTTAGGGAGCAACTATGGCTACACCTTC. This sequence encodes CASSLGSNYGYTF.

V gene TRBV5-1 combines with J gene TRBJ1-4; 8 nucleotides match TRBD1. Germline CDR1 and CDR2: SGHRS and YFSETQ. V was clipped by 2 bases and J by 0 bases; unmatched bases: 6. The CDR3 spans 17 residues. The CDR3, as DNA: TGCGCCAGCAGCTTAAGGACAGGGCCTTCAACTAATGAAAAACTGTTTTTT. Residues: CASSLRTGPSTNEKLFF.

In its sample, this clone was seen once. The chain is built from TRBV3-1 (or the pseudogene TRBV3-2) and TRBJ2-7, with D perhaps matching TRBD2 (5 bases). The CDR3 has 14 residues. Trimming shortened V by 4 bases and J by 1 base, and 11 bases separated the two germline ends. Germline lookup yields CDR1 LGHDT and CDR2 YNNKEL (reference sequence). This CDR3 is CASSLYLASYEQYF. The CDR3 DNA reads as TGTGCCAGCAGCCTATACTTAGCGTCCTACGAGCAGTACTTC.

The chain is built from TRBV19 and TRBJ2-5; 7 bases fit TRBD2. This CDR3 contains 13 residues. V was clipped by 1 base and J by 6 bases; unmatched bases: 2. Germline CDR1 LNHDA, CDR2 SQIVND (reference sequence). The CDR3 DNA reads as TGTGCCAGTAGTATAGGCGGGAGTAAGACCCAGTACTTC. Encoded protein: CASSIGGSKTQYF.

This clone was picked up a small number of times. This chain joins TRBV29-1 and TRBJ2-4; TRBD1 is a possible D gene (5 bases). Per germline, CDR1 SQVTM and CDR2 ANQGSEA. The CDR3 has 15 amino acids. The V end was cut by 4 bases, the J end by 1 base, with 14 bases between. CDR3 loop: CSVGQSAGAKNIQYF. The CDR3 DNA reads TGCAGCGTTGGGCAGTCAGCAGGGGCCAAAAACATTCAGTACTTC.

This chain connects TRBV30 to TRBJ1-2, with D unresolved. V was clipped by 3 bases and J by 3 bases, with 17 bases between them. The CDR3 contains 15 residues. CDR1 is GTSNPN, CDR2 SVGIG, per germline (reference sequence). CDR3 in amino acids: CAWRGPGGGYYGYTF. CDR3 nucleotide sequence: TGTGCCTGGAGGGGTCCCGGCGGAGGCTACTATGGCTACACCTTC. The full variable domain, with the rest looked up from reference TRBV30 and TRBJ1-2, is SQTIHQWPATLVQPVGSPLSLECTVEGTSNPNLYWYRQAAGRGLQLLFYSVGIGQISSEVPQNLSASRPQDRQFILSSKKLLLSDSGFYLCAWRGPGGGYYGYTFGSGTRLTVV.

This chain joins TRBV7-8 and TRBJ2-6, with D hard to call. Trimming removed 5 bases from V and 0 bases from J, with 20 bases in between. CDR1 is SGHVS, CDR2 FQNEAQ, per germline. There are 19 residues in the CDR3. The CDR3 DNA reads TGTGCCAGCAGCCCCGCTCCTAGGCCCAGCAGCTCTGGGGCCAACGTCCTGACTTTC. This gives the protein CASSPAPRPSSSGANVLTF.

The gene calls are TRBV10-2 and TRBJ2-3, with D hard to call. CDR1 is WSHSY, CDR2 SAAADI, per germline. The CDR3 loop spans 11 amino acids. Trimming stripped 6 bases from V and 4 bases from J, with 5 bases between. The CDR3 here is CASSGSDTQYF. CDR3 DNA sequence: TGCGCCAGCAGCGGTTCAGATACGCAGTATTTT.

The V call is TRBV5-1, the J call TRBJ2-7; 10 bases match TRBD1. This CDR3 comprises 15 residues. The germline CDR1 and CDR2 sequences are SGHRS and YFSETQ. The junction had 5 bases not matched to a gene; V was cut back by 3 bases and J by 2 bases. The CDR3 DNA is TGCGCCAGCAGCTCGGGACAGGGGCCCACCTACGAGCAGTACTTC. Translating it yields CASSSGQGPTYEQYF.

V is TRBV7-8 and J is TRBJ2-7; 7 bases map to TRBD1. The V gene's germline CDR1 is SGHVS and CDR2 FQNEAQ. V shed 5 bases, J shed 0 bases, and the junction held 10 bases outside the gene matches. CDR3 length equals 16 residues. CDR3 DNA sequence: TGTGCCAGCAGCATTCGACAGGGCTTCAGCTCCTACGAGCAGTACTTC. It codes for CASSIRQGFSSYEQYF.

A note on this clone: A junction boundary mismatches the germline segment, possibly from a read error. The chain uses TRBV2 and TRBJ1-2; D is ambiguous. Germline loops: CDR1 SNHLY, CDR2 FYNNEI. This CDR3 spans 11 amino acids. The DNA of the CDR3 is TGTGCCAGCAGTGAGGCGGCATCAACGTCCTTC. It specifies CASSEAASTSF. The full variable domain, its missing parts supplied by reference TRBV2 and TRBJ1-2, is EPEVTQTPSHQVTQMGQEVILRCVPISNHLYFYWYRQILGQKVEFLVSFYNNEISEKSEIFDDQFSVERPDGSNFTLKIRSTKLEDSAMYFCASSEAASTSFGSGTRLTVV.

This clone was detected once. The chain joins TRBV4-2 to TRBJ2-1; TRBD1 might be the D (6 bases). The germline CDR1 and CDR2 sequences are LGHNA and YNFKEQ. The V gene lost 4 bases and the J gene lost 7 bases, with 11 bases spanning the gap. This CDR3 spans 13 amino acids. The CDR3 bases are TGTGCCAGCAGCCCCGAGACAGGAAATGAGCAGTTCTTC. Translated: CASSPETGNEQFF.

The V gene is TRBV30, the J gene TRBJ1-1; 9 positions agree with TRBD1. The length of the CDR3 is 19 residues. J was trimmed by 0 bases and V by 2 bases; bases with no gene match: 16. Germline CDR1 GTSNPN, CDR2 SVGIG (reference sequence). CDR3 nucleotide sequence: TGTGCCTGGAGTAAAATCTGGGGAGGACAGGGGCCCTTGAACACTGAAGCTTTCTTT. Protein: CAWSKIWGGQGPLNTEAFF.

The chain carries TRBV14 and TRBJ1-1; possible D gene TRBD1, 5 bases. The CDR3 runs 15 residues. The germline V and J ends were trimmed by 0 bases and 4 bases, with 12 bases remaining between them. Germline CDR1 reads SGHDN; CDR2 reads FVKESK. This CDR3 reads CASSQDPGIITEAFF. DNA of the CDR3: TGTGCCAGCAGCCAAGATCCAGGGATAATCACTGAAGCTTTCTTT. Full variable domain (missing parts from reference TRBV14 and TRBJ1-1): EAGVTQFPSHSVIEKGQTVTLRCDPISGHDNLYWYRRVMGKEIKFLLHFVKESKQDESGMPNNRFLAERTGGTYSTLKVQPAELEDSGVYFCASSQDPGIITEAFFGQGTRLTVV.